The 14 T cell receptor beta chains listed next were all sequenced from one sample in a study of blood T cell repertoires in COVID-19. Assay used: immunoSEQ multiplex PCR; TCRdb lists only in-frame clones, some missing. The table has around 280,000 clones, roughly 80% seen once. Sequenced material: peripheral blood. All receptors derive from a woman between 50 and 59 years old with active or convalescent COVID-19.

The chain employs TRBV5-1 and TRBJ1-3; 8 positions match TRBD1. Germline CDR1 SGHRS, CDR2 YFSETQ. V shed 0 bases and J 3 bases; nucleotides not matched to a gene: 5. The CDR3 covers 16 residues. DNA for the CDR3: TGCGCCAGCAGCTTGGGAGACAGGGGTAATGGAAACACCATATATTTT. Protein sequence: CASSLGDRGNGNTIYF.

This sequence joins TRBV4-1 and TRBJ2-1, with D perhaps matching TRBD2 (5 bases). Trimming left V 3 bases short and J 8 bases short, with 23 bases between. Per the germline V gene, CDR1 is MGHRA and CDR2 is YSYEKL. CDR3 length: 17 amino acids. CDR3 protein: CASSQRASGFRGDEQFF. Written as DNA, the CDR3 is TGCGCCAGCAGCCAGCGGGCCTCTGGGTTTAGAGGCGATGAGCAGTTCTTC.

The chain combines TRBV7-8 with TRBJ1-5, with 9 bases aligning to TRBD1. CDR3 length: 14 residues. The V gene end was trimmed by 6 bases and the J gene end by 4 bases; junction bases not matched to a gene: 4. Looked up from germline, CDR1 is SGHVS and CDR2 is FQNEAQ. CDR3 residues: CASSRDRANQPQHF. In DNA, the CDR3 is TGTGCCAGCAGTAGGGACAGGGCTAATCAGCCCCAGCATTTT.

This clone was seen only once. The gene calls are TRBV29-1 and TRBJ1-2, with unresolved D. Trimming pared 4 bases from V and 3 bases from J, leaving 6 bases between. Germline loops: CDR1 SQVTM, CDR2 ANQGSEA. This CDR3 is built from 11 residues. CDR3 in amino acids: CSVVSYYGYTF. The CDR3 bases are TGCAGCGTTGTGTCATACTATGGCTACACCTTC.

V usage is TRBV19 and J usage is TRBJ2-1; 9 nucleotides align to TRBD2. V dropped 4 bases and J dropped 7; count of bases not matched to a gene: 5. The CDR3 is made up of 14 amino acids. Germline V gene sequence: CDR1 LNHDA, CDR2 SQIVND (reference sequence). CDR3 sequence: CASSRGTSSNEQFF. The CDR3 DNA reads TGTGCCAGTAGTAGGGGGACTAGCTCGAATGAGCAGTTCTTC.

This clone has more than one count but fewer than ten. CDR3 amino acids: CASSSVGGAYEQYF. The CDR3 nucleotides read TGCGCCAGCAGCTCGGTCGGGGGGGCCTACGAGCAGTACTTC. The rearrangement links TRBV5-1 to TRBJ2-7; 8 bases agree with TRBD2. J lost 2 bases, V lost 3 bases, and 4 bases had no gene match. Germline V gives CDR1 SGHRS, CDR2 YFSETQ. This CDR3 has 14 amino acids.

V gene TRBV12-5 combines with J gene TRBJ1-1; 10 bases agree with TRBD1. The junction had 4 bases not matched to a gene; V was cut back by 1 base and J by 11 bases. The CDR3 is 13 residues long. Germline assignment: CDR1 LGHNT and CDR2 FRNRAP. CDR3 sequence reads: CASGLASGQGAFF. For the CDR3, the DNA is TGTGCTAGTGGTTTGGCCTCGGGACAGGGGGCTTTCTTT.

V and J are TRBV5-1 and TRBJ2-4, with 8 nucleotides matching TRBD2. After removal of 2 bases from V and 0 bases from J, the junction contained 7 bases not matched to a gene. The CDR3 has 17 amino acids. The V gene's germline CDR1 is SGHRS and CDR2 YFSETQ. The DNA of the CDR3 is TGCGCCAGCAGCTTACGTCGTGCGGGGGGAGCCAAAAACATTCAGTACTTC. Translation gives CASSLRRAGGAKNIQYF. The whole variable domain, remainder taken from reference TRBV5-1 and TRBJ2-4, is KAGVTQTPRYLIKTRGQQVTLSCSPISGHRSVSWYQQTPGQGLQFLFEYFSETQRNKGNFPGRFSGRQFSNSRSEMNVSTLELGDSALYLCASSLRRAGGAKNIQYFGAGTRLSVL.

The rearrangement uses TRBV7-6 and TRBJ1-3; no definite D call. Per the germline V gene, CDR1 is SGHVS and CDR2 is FNYEAQ. The CDR3 loop spans 17 amino acids. Trimming took 0 bases from V and 1 from J, leaving 13 bases between them. This CDR3 is CASSLASGLVSGNTIYF. The CDR3 DNA follows: TGTGCCAGCAGCTTAGCTTCAGGTTTGGTTTCTGGAAACACCATATATTTT.

The chain couples TRBV25-1 to TRBJ2-3; a weak D match, TRBD1 (5 bases). CDR3 length: 16 residues. V lost 3 bases to trimming and J lost 6 bases, with 19 bases between them. Germline V gene sequence: CDR1 MGHDK, CDR2 SYGVNS. This chain's CDR3 is CASSDPTGRAGDTQYF. The CDR3 DNA reads TGTGCCAGCAGTGACCCCACAGGAAGGGCAGGGGATACGCAGTATTTT.

V is TRBV7-9 and J is TRBJ1-2; 10 positions agree with TRBD1. The CDR3 consists of 14 residues. V was clipped by 4 bases and J by 3 bases; unmatched bases: 2. Germline values: CDR1 SEHNR, CDR2 FQNEAQ (reference sequence). The CDR3 DNA follows: TGTGCCAGCAGCTCGACAGGGGGCTACTATGGCTACACCTTC. Its protein product is CASSSTGGYYGYTF.

Written as DNA, the CDR3 is TGTGCCAGCAGCGTAGTGGCTAGCGGCGACAATGAGCAGTTCTTC. Its translation: CASSVVASGDNEQFF. The chain is built from TRBV9 and TRBJ2-1; 7 bases match TRBD2. The CDR3 totals 15 residues. Per the germline V gene, CDR1 is SGDLS and CDR2 is YYNGEE. The V and J ends lost 0 bases and 5 bases, in that order; junction bases with no gene match: 5.

Points on this clone: The same CDR3 arises from other DNA sequences in this sample as well. The chain joins TRBV5-1 to TRBJ2-7; D is possibly TRBD1 (5 bases). Trimming took 0 bases from V and 3 from J, leaving 10 bases between them. Germline V CDR1 and CDR2: SGHRS, YFSETQ. The CDR3 covers 14 residues. The CDR3 sequence: CASSLAGRGYEQYF. CDR3 coding DNA: TGCGCCAGCAGCTTGGCAGGTAGGGGCTACGAGCAGTACTTC.

The chain uses TRBV9 and TRBJ1-2, with 11 bases lining up with TRBD1. With 4 bases clipped from V and 0 bases from J, the junction kept 5 bases outside the gene matches. CDR1 is SGDLS and CDR2 is YYNGEE in the germline V gene. The length of the CDR3 is 16 residues. Written as DNA, the CDR3 is TGTGCCAGCAGCCCCGGACAGGGGGCCGCTAACTATGGCTACACCTTC. Translating gives CASSPGQGAANYGYTF.